This passage covers 9 T cell receptor beta chains from one sample sequenced in a study of blood T cell repertoires in COVID-19. Sequencing was performed with immunoSEQ multiplex PCR; in TCRdb, only in-frame clones are kept and a portion is missing. The sample has around 310,000 clones, approximately 88% seen once; the top ten hold about 4.7%. Sequencing used PBMCs or T cells enriched from blood (not recorded which). These receptors came from a man between 25 and 39 years old who had recovered from COVID-19.

The chain is built from TRBV11-2 and TRBJ2-7; 7 nucleotides agree with TRBD1. The CDR3 length is 15 residues. V lost 5 bases to trimming and J lost 3 bases; unmatched junction nucleotides: 10. CDR1 is SGHAT and CDR2 is FQNNGV in the germline V gene. CDR3 in amino acids: CASSTRDSKYYEQYF. CDR3 bases: TGTGCCAGCAGCACCCGGGACAGCAAATACTACGAGCAGTACTTC.

The CDR3 loop reads CSAQPDFRDRGRGTNEKLFF. Written as DNA, the CDR3 is TGCAGCGCTCAACCTGACTTCCGGGACAGGGGGCGCGGAACTAATGAAAAACTGTTTTTT. The chain uses TRBV29-1 and TRBJ1-4; 12 positions match TRBD1. This CDR3 comprises 20 residues. Unmatched junction bases numbered 19, after V lost 7 bases and J lost 1 base. Germline V gene sequence: CDR1 SQVTM, CDR2 ANQGSEA.

The rearrangement links TRBV6-6 to TRBJ1-2; D gene ambiguous. Trimming removed 0 bases at V and 4 bases at J, with 9 bases between. In germline, CDR1 is MNHNY, CDR2 SVGAGI (reference sequence). The CDR3 extends over 14 amino acids. The chain's CDR3 is CASSYSMQVYGYTF. Written as DNA, the CDR3 is TGTGCCAGCAGTTACTCGATGCAGGTCTATGGCTACACCTTC.

This chain joins TRBV5-6 and TRBJ1-5; 9 bases fit TRBD1. This CDR3 is 16 amino acids long. V was pared by 2 bases and J by 0 bases, with 3 bases of the junction left unmatched. CDR1 and CDR2 from the germline V gene are SGHDT and YYEEEE. CDR3 nucleotides: TGTGCCAGCAGCTTCATGGGACAGGGTAGCAATCAGCCCCAGCATTTT. Translated, it gives CASSFMGQGSNQPQHF. The full variable domain, its missing parts supplied by reference TRBV5-6 and TRBJ1-5, is DAGVTQSPTHLIKTRGQQVTLRCSPKSGHDTVSWYQQALGQGPQFIFQYYEEEERQRGNFPDRFSGHQFPNYSSELNVNALLLGDSALYLCASSFMGQGSNQPQHFGDGTRLSIL.

The chain is built from TRBV19 and TRBJ2-5; D might be TRBD2 (6 bases). This CDR3 is built from 15 residues. Germline CDR1 is LNHDA and CDR2 is SQIVND (reference sequence). The V end lost 5 bases, the J end lost 3 bases, and 16 bases lay between the germline ends. CDR3 residues: CASSVGGDSKETQYF. The CDR3 DNA follows: TGTGCCAGTAGTGTCGGGGGAGACTCCAAAGAGACCCAGTACTTC.

This rearrangement joins TRBV4-2 to TRBJ2-3; TRBD2 matches 9 bases. Germline V gene sequence: CDR1 LGHNA, CDR2 YNFKEQ. J gave up 6 bases and V 0 bases, and 10 bases lay outside the gene matches. The CDR3 runs to 17 residues. CDR3 region: CASSQDLPSGGLDTQYF. The CDR3 coding sequence is TGTGCCAGCAGCCAAGATCTACCCAGCGGGGGGTTGGATACGCAGTATTTT.

The chain has TRBV19 and TRBJ1-6, with D uncertain. The CDR3 has 19 residues. Germline V gene lookup returns CDR1 LNHDA and CDR2 SQIVND (reference sequence). The V end lost 6 bases, the J end lost 0 bases, and 21 bases lay between the germline ends. CDR3 DNA sequence: TGTGCCAGTAGCACTATCGGGAGGGCATCGAGCTCCTATAATTCACCCCTCCACTTT. This translates into CASSTIGRASSSYNSPLHF.

The chain combines TRBV7-9 with TRBJ2-5; tentative D call: TRBD1 (5 bases). The V end was cut by 5 bases, the J end by 3 bases, with 19 bases between. The CDR3 runs 16 residues. CDR1 SEHNR and CDR2 FQNEAQ come from the germline V gene (reference sequence). The CDR3 nucleotides read TGTGCCAGCAGCGGACAAACAGTGTCGTTAGAAGAGACCCAGTACTTC. Amino acids: CASSGQTVSLEETQYF.

Note on this clone: The same CDR3 arises from other DNA sequences in this sample as well. This chain links TRBV5-5 with TRBJ1-1, with D hard to call. From germline, CDR1 is SGHKS and CDR2 YYEKEE (reference sequence). Deletions cut 1 base from V and 1 base from J, with 8 bases between. The CDR3 covers 14 residues. CDR3 DNA: TGTGCCAGCAGCTTGCGAGGGCAGAACACTGAAGCTTTCTTT. Its translation is CASSLRGQNTEAFF.